A selection of T cell receptor beta chains follows, all from one sample in a study of blood T cells in healthy people across ages. TCRdb used MiXCR to reprocess the 5' RACE reads, holding one entry per CDR3 protein. This sample carries 1.5 million to 2 million distinct CDR3 sequences, 49% of them seen once, and the ten largest clones take 2% to 2.5%. What was sequenced was blood. All receptors come from a woman in her thirties or forties in good health. Both conserved end residues are part of each CDR3. A D gene is named only where the DNA matches it firmly. The size field is filled for only some rows; it gives once, few, many or a size class.

V,D,J,size,DNA,CDR3
TRBV7-2,.,TRBJ2-3,few,TGTGCCAGCAGCCTAACTGAGCGGCCAGATACGCAGTATTTT,CASSLTERPDTQYF
TRBV4-3,TRBD2,TRBJ2-1,.,TGCGCCAGCAGCCAAACCCTAGCGGGGGGCAAGCAGTTCTTC,CASSQTLAGGKQFF
TRBV3-1,TRBD2,TRBJ2-1,.,TGTGCCAGCGGCCAAGATCGGACTAGCGGGGGGTACAATGAGCAGTTCTTC,CASGQDRTSGGYNEQFF
TRBV29-1,.,TRBJ2-3,few,TGCAGCGTTGATACTGGGTACTCCCGGGCGAGGTATTTT,CSVDTGYSRARYF
TRBV28,TRBD1,TRBJ2-7,few,TGTGCCAGCAGCTTCTCCGGGACAGGGACCGAGCAGTACTTC,CASSFSGTGTEQYF
TRBV11-2,.,TRBJ2-7,few,TGTGCCAGCAGGAGTCTGGGTGTGTACGAGCAGTACTTC,CASRSLGVYEQYF
TRBV25-1,.,TRBJ2-1,few,TGTGCCAGCAGTGAAGGGACTGGGGCAGGGGAGGGCAATGAGCAGTTCTTC,CASSEGTGAGEGNEQFF
TRBV4-3,.,TRBJ1-4,once,TGCGCCAGCAGCCAAGGTGATCGTCAAGGACTGTTTTTT,CASSQGDRQGLFF
TRBV6-1,.,TRBJ2-3,.,TGTGCCGTGACGCCCCCCACAGATACGCAGTATTTT,CAVTPPTDTQYF
TRBV6-5,TRBD1,TRBJ1-2,.,TGTGCCAGCAGTCACCACGGACACCTCAGGGGGGACTATGGCTACACCTTC,CASSHHGHLRGDYGYTF
TRBV6-5,.,TRBJ2-3,.,TGTGCCAGCGCGTACCTAACACACACAGATACACAGTATTTT,CASAYLTHTDTQYF
TRBV5-1,TRBD1,TRBJ2-1,.,TGCGCCAGCAGCGCCGGACAGGGGATGCACAATGAGCAGTTCTTC,CASSAGQGMHNEQFF
TRBV27,.,TRBJ2-7,.,TGTGCCAGTCCCTTTGTCCCCTACGAGCAGTACTTC,CASPFVPYEQYF
TRBV28,TRBD2,TRBJ2-7,.,TGTGCCAGCAGGTCCCGGGGGGGGATTACCTACGAGCAGTACTTC,CASRSRGGITYEQYF
TRBV12-3/TRBV12-4,TRBD1,TRBJ1-2,.,TGTGCCAGCAGTTTAGGGGCAGGGGGCGGGTTCTATGGCTACACCTTC,CASSLGAGGGFYGYTF
TRBV5-1,.,TRBJ2-5,.,TGCGCCAGCACCACGGGGGCAGGGGCGAAGACCCAGTACTTC,CASTTGAGAKTQYF
TRBV11-2,.,TRBJ2-7,once,TGTGCCAGCAGCGCCCAAGCCATGAGCTCCTACGAGCAGTACTTC,CASSAQAMSSYEQYF
TRBV20-1,TRBD2,TRBJ2-7,.,TGCAGTGCTAGGACTAGCGGAAACTACAATGAGCAGTACTTC,CSARTSGNYNEQYF
TRBV7-2,.,TRBJ1-1,.,TGTGCCAGCAGCTTGGAGTACTCGAACACTGAAGCTTTCTTT,CASSLEYSNTEAFF
TRBV20-1,TRBD1,TRBJ1-5,.,TGCAGTGCAACGGACAGGGGGGTCAATCAGCCCCAGCATTTT,CSATDRGVNQPQHF
TRBV5-1,.,TRBJ1-4,once,TGCGCCAGCAGCTTGGAAAGGGGTATCGGCACTAATGAAAAACTGTTTTTT,CASSLERGIGTNEKLFF